This T cell receptor beta chain derives from a study of OX40 agonist ivuxolimab in advanced cancers. Whole-study context: Administration of intravenous ivuxolimab to patients occurred every 2 weeks at 0.01 to 10 mg/kg. The study enrolled dose-escalation patients with hepatocellular carcinoma, melanoma, renal cell or head and neck cancer. Broader study findings: Some nonresponders likewise displayed low normalized T-cell clonal expansion. Dose levels from 0.1 to 3.0 mg/kg saw CD4+ and CD8+ blood T cells expand clonally by week 6.

The CDR3 extends over 17 amino acids. Germline V gives CDR1 MNHEY, CDR2 SMNVEV (reference sequence). Trimming at V came to 0 bases and at J to 2 bases, leaving 8 bases not matched to a gene. Some clones are missing from TCRdb's copy, which holds only in-frame ones; the method was immunoSEQ multiplex PCR. The table records some 6,000 clones, over 70% of them present only once. With respect to this clone: Its specificity is not known.

This chain uses TRBV27 with TRBJ1-2; 8 bases agree with TRBD1. The clonotype originates from an adult with an advanced solid tumor such as melanoma, head and neck, liver or kidney cancer. The sample consisted of CD4+ or CD8+ T cells sorted from blood, taken in a trial of the OX40 agonist ivuxolimab. CDR3 DNA sequence: TGTGCCAGCAGTTTATCGATTGGACAGGGTAAAAACTATGGCTACACCTTC. It yields the protein CASSLSIGQGKNYGYTF.